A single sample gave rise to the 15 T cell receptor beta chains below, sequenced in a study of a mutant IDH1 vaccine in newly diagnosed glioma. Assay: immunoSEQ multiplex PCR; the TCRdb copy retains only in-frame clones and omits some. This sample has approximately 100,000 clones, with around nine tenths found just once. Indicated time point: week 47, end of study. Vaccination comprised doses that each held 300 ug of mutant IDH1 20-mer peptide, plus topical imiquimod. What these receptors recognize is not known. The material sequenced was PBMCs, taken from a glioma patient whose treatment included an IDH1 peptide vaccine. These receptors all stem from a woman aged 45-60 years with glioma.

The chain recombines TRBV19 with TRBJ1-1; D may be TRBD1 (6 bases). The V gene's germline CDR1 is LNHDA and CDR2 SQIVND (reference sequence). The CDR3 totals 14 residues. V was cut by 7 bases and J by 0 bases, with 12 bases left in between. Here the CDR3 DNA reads TGTGCCAGTACTGTGAGGGGGTTGAACACTGAAGCTTTCTTT. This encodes CASTVRGLNTEAFF.

The DNA for the CDR3 is TGTGCCAGCAGCTTGAGGGAAGTCGGCTCGACTGAAGCTTTCTTT. Residues: CASSLREVGSTEAFF. The chain recombines TRBV5-6 with TRBJ1-1; D is unresolved. The V end lost 1 base, the J end lost 5 bases, and 15 bases lay between the germline ends. Germline lookup yields CDR1 SGHDT and CDR2 YYEEEE. The CDR3 extends over 15 amino acids.

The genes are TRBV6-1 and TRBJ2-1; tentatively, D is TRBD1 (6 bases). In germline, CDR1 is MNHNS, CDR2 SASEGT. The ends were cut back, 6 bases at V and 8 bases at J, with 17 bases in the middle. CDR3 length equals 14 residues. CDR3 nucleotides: TGTGCCAGCAGAAGACCCCAGGGGCAGGATGAGCAGTTCTTC. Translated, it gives CASRRPQGQDEQFF.

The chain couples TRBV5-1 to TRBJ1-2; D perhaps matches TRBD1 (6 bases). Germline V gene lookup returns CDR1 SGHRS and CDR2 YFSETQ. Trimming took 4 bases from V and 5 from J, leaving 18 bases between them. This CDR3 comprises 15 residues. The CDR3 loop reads CASSPVQGPGYGYTF. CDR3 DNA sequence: TGCGCCAGCAGCCCCGTTCAGGGGCCGGGGTATGGCTACACCTTC.

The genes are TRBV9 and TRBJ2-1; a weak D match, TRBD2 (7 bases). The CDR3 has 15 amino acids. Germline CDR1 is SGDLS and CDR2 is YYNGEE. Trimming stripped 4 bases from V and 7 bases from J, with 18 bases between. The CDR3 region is CASSRGGALENEQFF. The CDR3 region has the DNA TGTGCCAGCAGCCGTGGGGGGGCCTTAGAAAATGAGCAGTTCTTC.

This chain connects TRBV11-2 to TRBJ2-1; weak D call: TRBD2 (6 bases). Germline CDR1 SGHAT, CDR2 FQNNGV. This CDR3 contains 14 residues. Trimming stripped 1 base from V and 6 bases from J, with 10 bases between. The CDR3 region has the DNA TGTGCCAGCAGCTTAGTGGGGGGTAGCAATGAGCAGTTCTTC. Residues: CASSLVGGSNEQFF. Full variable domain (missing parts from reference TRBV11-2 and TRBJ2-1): EAGVAQSPRYKIIEKRQSVAFWCNPISGHATLYWYQQILGQGPKLLIQFQNNGVVDDSQLPKDRFSAERLKGVDSTLKIQPAKLEDSAVYLCASSLVGGSNEQFFGPGTRLTVL.

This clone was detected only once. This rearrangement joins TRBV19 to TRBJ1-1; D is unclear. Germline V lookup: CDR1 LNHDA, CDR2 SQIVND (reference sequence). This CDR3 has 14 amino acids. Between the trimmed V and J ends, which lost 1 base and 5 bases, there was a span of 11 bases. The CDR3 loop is CASSIGLVGTEAFF. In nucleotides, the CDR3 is TGTGCCAGTAGTATAGGCCTGGTTGGTACTGAAGCTTTCTTT.

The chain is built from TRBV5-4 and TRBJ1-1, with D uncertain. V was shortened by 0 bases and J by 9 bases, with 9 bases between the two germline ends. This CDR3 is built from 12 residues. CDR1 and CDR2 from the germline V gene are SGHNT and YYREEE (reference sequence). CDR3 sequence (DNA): TGTGCCAGCAGCTTGGCCTCAGCGAAAGCTTTCTTT. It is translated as CASSLASAKAFF.

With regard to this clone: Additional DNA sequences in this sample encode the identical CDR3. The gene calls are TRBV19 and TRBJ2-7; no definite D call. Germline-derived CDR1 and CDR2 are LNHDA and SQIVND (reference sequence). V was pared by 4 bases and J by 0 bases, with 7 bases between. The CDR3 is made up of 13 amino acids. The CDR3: CASSSPNSYEQYF. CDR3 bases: TGTGCCAGTAGTAGTCCCAACTCCTACGAGCAGTACTTC. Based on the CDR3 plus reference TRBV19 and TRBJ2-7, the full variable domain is DGGITQSPKYLFRKEGQNVTLSCEQNLNHDAMYWYRQDPGQGLRLIYYSQIVNDFQKGDIAEGYSVSREKKESFPLTVTSAQKNPTAFYLCASSSPNSYEQYFGPGTRLTVT.

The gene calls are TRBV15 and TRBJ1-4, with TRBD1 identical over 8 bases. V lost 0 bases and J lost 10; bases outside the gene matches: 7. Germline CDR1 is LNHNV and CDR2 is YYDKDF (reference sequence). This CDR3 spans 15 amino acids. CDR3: CATSREVQGATKLFF. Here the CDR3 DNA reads TGTGCCACCAGCAGAGAAGTGCAGGGGGCGACAAAACTGTTTTTT.

CDR3 coding DNA: TGTGCCAGCAGCCCAGGGGACAGCTGGGGAAACACCATATATTTT. The encoded protein is CASSPGDSWGNTIYF. The rearrangement links TRBV7-8 to TRBJ1-3; 7 positions match TRBD1. The CDR3 is 15 residues long. Trimming cost V 5 bases and J 4 bases; bases outside gene matches: 8. Germline-derived CDR1 and CDR2 are SGHVS and FQNEAQ.

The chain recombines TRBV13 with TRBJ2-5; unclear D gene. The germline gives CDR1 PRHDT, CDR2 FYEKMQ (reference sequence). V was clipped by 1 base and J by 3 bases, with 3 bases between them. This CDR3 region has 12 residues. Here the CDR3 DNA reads TGTGCCAGCAGCTTAGAGGAAGAGACCCAGTACTTC. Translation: CASSLEEETQYF. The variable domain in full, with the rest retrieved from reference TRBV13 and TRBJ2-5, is AAGVIQSPRHLIKEKRETATLKCYPIPRHDTVYWYQQGPGQDPQFLISFYEKMQSDKGSIPDRFSAQQFSDYHSELNMSSLELGDSALYFCASSLEEETQYFGPGTRLLVL.

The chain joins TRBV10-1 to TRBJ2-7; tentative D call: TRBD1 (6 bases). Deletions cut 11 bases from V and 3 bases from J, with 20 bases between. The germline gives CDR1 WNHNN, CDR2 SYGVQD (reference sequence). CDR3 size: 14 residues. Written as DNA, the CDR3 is TGCGCCGGAAAAGTACAGGGTCCTCACTACGAGCAGTACTTC. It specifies CAGKVQGPHYEQYF.

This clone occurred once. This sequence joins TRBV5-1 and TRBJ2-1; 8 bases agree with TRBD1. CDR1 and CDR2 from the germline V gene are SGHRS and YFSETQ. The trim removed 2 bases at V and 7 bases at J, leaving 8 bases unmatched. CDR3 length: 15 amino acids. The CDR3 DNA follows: TGCGCCAGCAGCTTAGGACAGGGCTCAGTGAATGAGCAGTTCTTC. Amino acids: CASSLGQGSVNEQFF.

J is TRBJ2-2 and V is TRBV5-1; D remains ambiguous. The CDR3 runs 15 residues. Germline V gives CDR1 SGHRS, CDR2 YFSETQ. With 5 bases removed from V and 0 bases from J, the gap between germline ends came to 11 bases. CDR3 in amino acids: CASSTTDANTGELFF. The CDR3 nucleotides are TGCGCCAGCAGTACCACCGACGCGAACACCGGGGAGCTGTTTTTT.